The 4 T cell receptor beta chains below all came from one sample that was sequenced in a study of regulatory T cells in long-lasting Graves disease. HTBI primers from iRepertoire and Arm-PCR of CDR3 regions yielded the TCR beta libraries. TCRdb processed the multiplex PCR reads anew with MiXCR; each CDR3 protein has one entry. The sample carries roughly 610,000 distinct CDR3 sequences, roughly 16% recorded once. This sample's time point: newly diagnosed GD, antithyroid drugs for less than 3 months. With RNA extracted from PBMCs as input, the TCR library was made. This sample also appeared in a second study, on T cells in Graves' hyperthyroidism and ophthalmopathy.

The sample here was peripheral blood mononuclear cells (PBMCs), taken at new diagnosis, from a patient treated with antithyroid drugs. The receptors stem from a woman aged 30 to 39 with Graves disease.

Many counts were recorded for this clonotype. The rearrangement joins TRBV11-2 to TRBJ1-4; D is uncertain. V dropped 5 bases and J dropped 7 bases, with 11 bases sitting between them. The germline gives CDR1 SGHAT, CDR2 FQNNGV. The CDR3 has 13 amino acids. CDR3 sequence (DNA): TGTGCCAGCAGCCTGGCGGGTAGTGAAAAACTGTTTTTT. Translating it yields CASSLAGSEKLFF. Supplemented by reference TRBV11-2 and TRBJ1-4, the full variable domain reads EAGVAQSPRYKIIEKRQSVAFWCNPISGHATLYWYQQILGQGPKLLIQFQNNGVVDDSQLPKDRFSAERLKGVDSTLKIQPAKLEDSAVYLCASSLAGSEKLFFGSGTQLSVL.

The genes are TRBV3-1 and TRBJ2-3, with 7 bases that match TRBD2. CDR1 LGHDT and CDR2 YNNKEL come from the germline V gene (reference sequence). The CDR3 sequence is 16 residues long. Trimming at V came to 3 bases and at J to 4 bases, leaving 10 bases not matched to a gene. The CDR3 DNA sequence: TGTGCCAGCAGCCAGGGGGGGGACCAGGGAGCAGATACGCAGTATTTT. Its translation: CASSQGGDQGADTQYF.

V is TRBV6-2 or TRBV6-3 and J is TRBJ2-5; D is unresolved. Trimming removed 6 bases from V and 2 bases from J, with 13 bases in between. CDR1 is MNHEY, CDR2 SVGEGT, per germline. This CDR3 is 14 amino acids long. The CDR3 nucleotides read TGTGCCAGCAGCCCCCGGCCCGGGCAAGAGACCCAGTACTTC. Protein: CASSPRPGQETQYF.

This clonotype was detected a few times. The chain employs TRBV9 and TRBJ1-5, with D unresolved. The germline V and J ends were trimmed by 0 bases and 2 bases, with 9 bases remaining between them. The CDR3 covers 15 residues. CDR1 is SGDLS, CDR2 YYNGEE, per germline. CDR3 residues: CASSVGVDRNQPQHF. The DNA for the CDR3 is TGTGCCAGCAGCGTAGGCGTAGACCGCAATCAGCCCCAGCATTTT.